This T cell receptor beta chain derives from a study of cytomegalovirus exposure and HLA in healthy donors. Study in general: Some 80 million unique TCRs from HLA-typed donors were held in an early data release.

Per germline, CDR1 MGHRA and CDR2 YSYEKL. This CDR3 has 16 residues. The V and J ends lost 2 bases and 6 bases respectively, with 19 bases between them. 13 Jbeta primers and 60 Vbeta primers were used for the PCR. This table comes from immunoSEQ multiplex PCR, and its TCRdb copy is limited to in-frame clones, with some not included. The top ten hold under 1.2% of the sample, which has some 130,000 clones, about three quarters seen once. Findings of the study overall: Among TCR sequences, most were rare, though some public TCRs appeared in many donors. The study designated 150 to 200 TCR beta chains cytomegalovirus-associated.

This clone was seen a handful of times. The target antigen is unknown. Sequencing was done on a sample of PBMCs. This receptor was obtained from a human donor in good health. The gene calls are TRBV4-1 and TRBJ1-1; D ambiguous. The CDR3 nucleotides read TGCGCCAGCAGCCAAACCTACCGGGAAGAAAACCCTGAAGCTTTCTTT. This gives the protein CASSQTYREENPEAFF.